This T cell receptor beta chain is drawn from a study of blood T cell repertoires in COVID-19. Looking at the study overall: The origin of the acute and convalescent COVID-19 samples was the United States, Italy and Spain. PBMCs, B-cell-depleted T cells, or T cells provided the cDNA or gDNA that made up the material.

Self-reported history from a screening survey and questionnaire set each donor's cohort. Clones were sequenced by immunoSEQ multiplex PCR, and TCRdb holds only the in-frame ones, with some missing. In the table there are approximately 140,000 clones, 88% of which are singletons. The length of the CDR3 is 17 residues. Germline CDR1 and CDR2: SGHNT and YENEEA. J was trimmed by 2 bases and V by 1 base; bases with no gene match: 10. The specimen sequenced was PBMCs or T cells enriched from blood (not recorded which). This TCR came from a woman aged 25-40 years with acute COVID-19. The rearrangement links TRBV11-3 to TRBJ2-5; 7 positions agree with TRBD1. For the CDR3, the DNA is TGTGCCAGCAGCTTAGGGGTAGGGACAGTAGAACAAGAGACCCAGTACTTC. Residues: CASSLGVGTVEQETQYF. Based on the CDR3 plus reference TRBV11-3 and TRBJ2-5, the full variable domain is EAGVVQSPRYKIIEKKQPVAFWCNPISGHNTLYWYLQNLGQGPELLIRYENEEAVDDSQLPKDRFSAERLKGVDSTLKIQPAELGDSAVYLCASSLGVGTVEQETQYFGPGTRLLVL.